Presented here are 3 T cell receptor beta chains from one specimen sequenced in a study of blood T cell repertoires in COVID-19. Clones were read by immunoSEQ multiplex PCR, and TCRdb kept only the in-frame ones, dropping some. Here the sample spans around 59,000 clones, more than 75% being singletons. Sequences were obtained from peripheral blood. Receptors were obtained from a man aged 80 or over with acute or convalescent COVID-19.

The chain uses TRBV15 and TRBJ1-4; D ambiguous. Looked up from germline, CDR1 is LNHNV and CDR2 is YYDKDF (reference sequence). This CDR3 is built from 18 residues. Trimming took 0 bases from V and 1 from J, leaving 15 bases between them. The CDR3 loop reads CATSRDRHPEGTNEKLFF. The CDR3 DNA reads TGTGCCACCAGCAGAGATAGGCACCCGGAGGGAACTAATGAAAAACTGTTTTTT. The full variable domain, completed using reference TRBV15 and TRBJ1-4, is DAMVIQNPRYQVTQFGKPVTLSCSQTLNHNVMYWYQQKSSQAPKLLFHYYDKDFNNEADTPDNFQSRRPNTSFCFLDIRSPGLGDTAMYLCATSRDRHPEGTNEKLFFGSGTQLSVL.

This clone was observed a few times. The chain uses TRBV27 and TRBJ2-7; TRBD2 aligns across 9 bases. This CDR3 region has 15 residues. CDR1 and CDR2 from the germline V gene are MNHEY and SMNVEV (reference sequence). Trimming removed 6 bases from V and 3 bases from J; junction bases left unmatched: 9. In nucleotides, the CDR3 is TGTGCCAGCAGGGGAACGACTAGCGGAAACTACGAGCAGTACTTC. This sequence encodes CASRGTTSGNYEQYF.

The CDR3 protein is CASRFGKGQGNTGELFF. The CDR3 coding sequence is TGTGCCAGCAGGTTTGGAAAGGGCCAGGGGAACACCGGGGAGCTGTTTTTT. The chain employs TRBV25-1 and TRBJ2-2, with TRBD1 as a possible D gene (5 bases). In germline, CDR1 is MGHDK, CDR2 SYGVNS. This CDR3 has 17 amino acids. Trimming cost V 6 bases and J 1 base, with 18 bases left between them.